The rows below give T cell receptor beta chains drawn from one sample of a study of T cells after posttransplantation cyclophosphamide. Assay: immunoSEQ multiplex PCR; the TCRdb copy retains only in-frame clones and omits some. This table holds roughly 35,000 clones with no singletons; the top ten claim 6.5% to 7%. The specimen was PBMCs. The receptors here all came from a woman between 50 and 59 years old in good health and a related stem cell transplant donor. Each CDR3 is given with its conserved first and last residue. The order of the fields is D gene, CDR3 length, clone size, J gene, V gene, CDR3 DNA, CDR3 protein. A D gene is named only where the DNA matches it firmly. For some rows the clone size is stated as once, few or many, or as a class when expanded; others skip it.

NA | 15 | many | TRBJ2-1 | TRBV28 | TGTGCCAGCAGTTTAAGGAGACAGGCATACAATGAGCAGTTCTTC | CASSLRRQAYNEQFF
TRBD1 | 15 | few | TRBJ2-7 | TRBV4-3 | TGCGCCAGCAGCCAAGAAGGGACAGGAGCTTACGAGCAGTACTTC | CASSQEGTGAYEQYF
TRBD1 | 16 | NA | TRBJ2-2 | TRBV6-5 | TGTGCCAGCAGTTACTTAGGGGGCCTGAACACCGGGGAGCTGTTTTTT | CASSYLGGLNTGELFF
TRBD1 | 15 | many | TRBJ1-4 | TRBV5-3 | TGTGCCAGAAGCAATCAGGACAGGGAGAATGAAAAACTGTTTTTT | CARSNQDRENEKLFF
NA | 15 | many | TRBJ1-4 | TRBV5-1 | TGCGCCAGCAGCTCCACGACACAAAACCGGGAAAAACTGTTTTTT | CASSSTTQNREKLFF
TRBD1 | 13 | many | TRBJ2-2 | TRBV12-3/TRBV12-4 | TGTGCCAGCAGGACAGGGGTCACCGGGGAGCTGTTTTTT | CASRTGVTGELFF
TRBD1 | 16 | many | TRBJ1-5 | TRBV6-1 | TGTGCCAGCAGTGTCGCGGGACAGGGGACGAATCAGCCCCAGCATTTT | CASSVAGQGTNQPQHF
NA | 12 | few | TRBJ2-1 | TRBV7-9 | TGTGCCAGCAGCGAAAGCAGGGGTAAGCAGTTCTTC | CASSESRGKQFF
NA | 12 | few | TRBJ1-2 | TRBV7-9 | TGTGCCAGCAGCCCGGACAGCTATGGCTACACCTTC | CASSPDSYGYTF
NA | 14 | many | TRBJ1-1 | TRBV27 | TGTGCCAGCAGTCATGATACAGCGAACACTGAAGCTTTCTTT | CASSHDTANTEAFF
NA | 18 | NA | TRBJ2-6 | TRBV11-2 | TGTGCCAGCAGCTTTTACGCGGGACAGCTCTCTGGGGCCAACGTCCTGACTTTC | CASSFYAGQLSGANVLTF